This TCR beta chain was sequenced in a study of T-cell memory formation after mild COVID-19. Per the germline V gene, CDR1 is SGHTA and CDR2 is FQGNSA. Trimming cost V 4 bases and J 5 bases, with 29 bases left between them. The length of the CDR3 is 19 residues. TCRdb independently ran MiXCR on the 5' RACE reads; one entry per CDR3 protein. The sample lists about 430,000 distinct CDR3 sequences, 24% seen once, with 7.5% to 10% in the top ten. This clonotype came up many times. The TCR sequence derives from an adult woman who had mild COVID-19 (a few samples of this study predate the infection). Cell type and time point are not known. The sequenced sample consisted of PBMCs or a T cell subset sorted from them (not recorded which). The chain has TRBV7-2 and TRBJ2-5, with D possibly TRBD1 on 6 matching bases. Here the CDR3 reads CASSSTGWLVGKKGETQYF. The CDR3 coding sequence is TGTGCCAGCAGCTCGACAGGATGGTTAGTGGGAAAGAAGGGGGAGACCCAGTACTTC.